The clone carrying this T cell receptor beta chain was seen at least ten times. Antigen: not known. Germline and junction disagree at one end, which may indicate a read error. Time point specified: newly diagnosed GD, antithyroid drugs for less than 3 months. The TCR library was made from RNA extracted from PBMCs. The entry originates in a study of regulatory T cells in long-lasting Graves disease. Study summary: Graves' patients (newly diagnosed) had been on antithyroid drugs under 3 months.

Study-wide findings and caveats: Persistent Graves' patients showed less TCR diversity than newly diagnosed patients showed.

CDR3-region Arm-PCR and iRepertoire HTBI primers produced the TCR beta libraries. Each CDR3 protein is one row after TCRdb ran MiXCR on the multiplex PCR reads. The repertoire has over 350,000 distinct CDR3 sequences, about 15% of them found once; the top ten carry approximately 8%. Germline CDR1 reads SGHAT; CDR2 reads FQNNGV. The CDR3 is made up of 12 amino acids. Another study also made use of these data, one on T cells in Graves' hyperthyroidism and ophthalmopathy. That report notes: Patients with ophthalmopathy were separated from those with stable hyperthyroidism by a 13 V-J model. The model anticipated ophthalmopathy a median approximately 6.7 months pre-onset.

The clonotype originates from a woman between 40 and 55 years old with Graves disease. Sequenced material: peripheral blood mononuclear cells (PBMCs), taken at new diagnosis, from a patient treated with antithyroid drugs. J is TRBJ2-3 and V is TRBV11-2, with D perhaps matching TRBD1 (5 bases). DNA of the CDR3: TGTGCCAGCAGCCCCCTGACAGCTACGCAGTATTTT. This gives the protein CASSPLTATQYF.